This T cell receptor (beta chain) is from a study of T cell repertoires in cytomegalovirus infection. Note on this clonotype: What it recognizes is unknown. Compared with germline, one end of the junction differs, possibly owing to a read error.

TCRdb re-called the reads with MiXCR, one entry per CDR3 protein. The sample consists of under 500,000 distinct CDR3 sequences, approximately 40% of them appearing once. Germline CDR1 SGHTA, CDR2 FQGNSA. The CDR3 totals 14 residues. Whole-study results and caveats: The response measured ex vivo was dominated by TCR beta clonotypes (HLA-C-restricted and CMV-specific).

The sequence was collected from a human donor in good health (CMV status not recorded). Some clones in this sample may be carry-over from other donors' samples. The material was cultured PBMCs, obtained from culture after CMV antigen stimulation. The chain couples TRBV7-2 to TRBJ1-3, with D uncertain. The chain's CDR3 is CASSLDNFGNTLYF. CDR3 bases: TGTGCCAGCAGCTTAGACAATTTTGGAAACACCTTATATTTT.